These 9 T cell receptor beta chains originate from one sample sequenced in a study of cytomegalovirus exposure and HLA in healthy donors. Both 60 Vbeta primers and 13 Jbeta primers went into the PCR. TCRdb's copy holds only in-frame clones and misses some; the assay was immunoSEQ multiplex PCR. In all, the sample yields about 130,000 clones. Input material: PBMCs. Every receptor here comes from a woman in her 40s in good health and CMV-seropositive.

This chain links TRBV27 with TRBJ1-5; D gene unclear. This CDR3 comprises 13 residues. Germline CDR1 is MNHEY and CDR2 is SMNVEV (reference sequence). Trimming cost V 1 base and J 6 bases, with 7 bases left between them. The CDR3 DNA is TGTGCCAGCAGTTTATACCCCAGTCAGCCCCAGCATTTT. This codes for CASSLYPSQPQHF.

The chain links TRBV28 to TRBJ2-7, with D possibly TRBD1 on 6 matching bases. The CDR3 is 12 amino acids. V lost 3 bases and J lost 6, with 9 bases in between. Germline V gene sequence: CDR1 MDHEN, CDR2 SYDVKM. CDR3 sequence (DNA): TGTGCCAGCAGTTTTCAGGGGTCCGAGCAGTACTTC. Amino acids: CASSFQGSEQYF.

The chain is built from TRBV11-2 and TRBJ2-1; TRBD2 aligns across 8 bases. Losses at the gene ends were 1 base for V and 8 bases for J; bases not matched to a gene: 4. The CDR3 sequence is 14 residues long. Germline CDR1 and CDR2: SGHAT and FQNNGV. This chain's CDR3 is CASSLAGREHEQFF. CDR3 coding DNA: TGTGCCAGCAGCTTAGCCGGGAGGGAACATGAGCAGTTCTTC.

This chain connects TRBV11-2 to TRBJ2-1, with TRBD2 matching 9 bases. Germline assignment: CDR1 SGHAT and CDR2 FQNNGV. The CDR3 is 17 amino acids. After removal of 0 bases from V and 8 bases from J, the junction contained 11 bases not matched to a gene. CDR3 coding DNA: TGTGCCAGCAGCTTAGAAGGCCCGGGACTAGCTCCGTATGAGCAGTTCTTC. It translates to CASSLEGPGLAPYEQFF.

This rearrangement joins TRBV2 to TRBJ2-2; the match to TRBD2 covers 14 bases. Looked up from germline, CDR1 is SNHLY and CDR2 is FYNNEI. The CDR3 consists of 16 residues. The ends lost 6 bases at V and 7 bases at J; junction bases unmatched: 7. The CDR3 region has the DNA TGTGCCAGCAGGAGGGGACTAGCGGGAGTCATCGGGGAGCTGTTTTTT. Its protein is CASRRGLAGVIGELFF. Filled out from reference TRBV2 and TRBJ2-2, the complete variable domain reads EPEVTQTPSHQVTQMGQEVILRCVPISNHLYFYWYRQILGQKVEFLVSFYNNEISEKSEIFDDQFSVERPDGSNFTLKIRSTKLEDSAMYFCASRRGLAGVIGELFFGEGSRLTVL.

This chain uses TRBV20-1 with TRBJ1-4, with unresolved D. The DNA end lines up better with TRBJ2-2; the J call may be wrong. CDR1 is DFQATT and CDR2 is SNEGSKA in the germline V gene (reference sequence). CDR3 length: 11 residues. This CDR3 is CSARVLGELFF. The CDR3 nucleotides read TGCAGTGCTAGAGTCCTCGGGGAGCTGTTTTTT.

J is TRBJ2-5 and V is TRBV5-1; D is unclear. From germline, CDR1 is SGHRS and CDR2 YFSETQ. The CDR3 length is 15 residues. Trimming shortened V by 2 bases and J by 0 bases, and 11 bases separated the two germline ends. The CDR3 region has the DNA TGCGCCAGCAGCTTATTTTTCGAGTACCAAGAGACCCAGTACTTC. Its translation is CASSLFFEYQETQYF.

The genes are TRBV2 and TRBJ1-1, with 7 bases identical to TRBD1. Per the germline V gene, CDR1 is SNHLY and CDR2 is FYNNEI. The CDR3 totals 17 residues. Trimming removed 4 bases from V and 0 bases from J; junction bases left unmatched: 11. CDR3 DNA: TGTGCCAGCAGTGGCTTCCGGGACAGCCCAATGAACACTGAAGCTTTCTTT. The encoded protein is CASSGFRDSPMNTEAFF.

The gene calls are TRBV19 and TRBJ2-5, with TRBD2 as a possible D gene (6 bases). Per the germline V gene, CDR1 is LNHDA and CDR2 is SQIVND (reference sequence). The ends were cut back, 3 bases at V and 6 bases at J, with 14 bases in the middle. The CDR3 is made up of 14 amino acids. This chain's CDR3 is CASSIEEGRQTQYF. In nucleotides, the CDR3 is TGTGCCAGTAGTATTGAGGAGGGGCGGCAGACCCAGTACTTC.